This T cell receptor (beta chain) is from a study of blood T cell repertoires in COVID-19. In the study overall: The study drew acute and convalescent COVID-19 samples from the United States, Italy and Spain.

This clone came up once. The protocol was immunoSEQ multiplex PCR, while the TCRdb copy is restricted to in-frame clones and leaves out a portion. The sample lists approximately 98,000 clones, around 81% seen once, with about 4% in the top ten. CDR3 length: 15 residues. Germline loops: CDR1 ENHRY, CDR2 SYGVKD. The ends lost 5 bases at V and 5 bases at J; junction bases unmatched: 7. Source material: peripheral blood. J is TRBJ1-5 and V is TRBV10-3, with TRBD1 matching over 9 bases. The source is a man aged 60 to 75 with acute or convalescent COVID-19. The chain's CDR3 is CAISPTGGRDQPQHF. The CDR3 DNA follows: TGTGCCATCAGTCCCACAGGGGGCCGGGATCAGCCCCAGCATTTT.